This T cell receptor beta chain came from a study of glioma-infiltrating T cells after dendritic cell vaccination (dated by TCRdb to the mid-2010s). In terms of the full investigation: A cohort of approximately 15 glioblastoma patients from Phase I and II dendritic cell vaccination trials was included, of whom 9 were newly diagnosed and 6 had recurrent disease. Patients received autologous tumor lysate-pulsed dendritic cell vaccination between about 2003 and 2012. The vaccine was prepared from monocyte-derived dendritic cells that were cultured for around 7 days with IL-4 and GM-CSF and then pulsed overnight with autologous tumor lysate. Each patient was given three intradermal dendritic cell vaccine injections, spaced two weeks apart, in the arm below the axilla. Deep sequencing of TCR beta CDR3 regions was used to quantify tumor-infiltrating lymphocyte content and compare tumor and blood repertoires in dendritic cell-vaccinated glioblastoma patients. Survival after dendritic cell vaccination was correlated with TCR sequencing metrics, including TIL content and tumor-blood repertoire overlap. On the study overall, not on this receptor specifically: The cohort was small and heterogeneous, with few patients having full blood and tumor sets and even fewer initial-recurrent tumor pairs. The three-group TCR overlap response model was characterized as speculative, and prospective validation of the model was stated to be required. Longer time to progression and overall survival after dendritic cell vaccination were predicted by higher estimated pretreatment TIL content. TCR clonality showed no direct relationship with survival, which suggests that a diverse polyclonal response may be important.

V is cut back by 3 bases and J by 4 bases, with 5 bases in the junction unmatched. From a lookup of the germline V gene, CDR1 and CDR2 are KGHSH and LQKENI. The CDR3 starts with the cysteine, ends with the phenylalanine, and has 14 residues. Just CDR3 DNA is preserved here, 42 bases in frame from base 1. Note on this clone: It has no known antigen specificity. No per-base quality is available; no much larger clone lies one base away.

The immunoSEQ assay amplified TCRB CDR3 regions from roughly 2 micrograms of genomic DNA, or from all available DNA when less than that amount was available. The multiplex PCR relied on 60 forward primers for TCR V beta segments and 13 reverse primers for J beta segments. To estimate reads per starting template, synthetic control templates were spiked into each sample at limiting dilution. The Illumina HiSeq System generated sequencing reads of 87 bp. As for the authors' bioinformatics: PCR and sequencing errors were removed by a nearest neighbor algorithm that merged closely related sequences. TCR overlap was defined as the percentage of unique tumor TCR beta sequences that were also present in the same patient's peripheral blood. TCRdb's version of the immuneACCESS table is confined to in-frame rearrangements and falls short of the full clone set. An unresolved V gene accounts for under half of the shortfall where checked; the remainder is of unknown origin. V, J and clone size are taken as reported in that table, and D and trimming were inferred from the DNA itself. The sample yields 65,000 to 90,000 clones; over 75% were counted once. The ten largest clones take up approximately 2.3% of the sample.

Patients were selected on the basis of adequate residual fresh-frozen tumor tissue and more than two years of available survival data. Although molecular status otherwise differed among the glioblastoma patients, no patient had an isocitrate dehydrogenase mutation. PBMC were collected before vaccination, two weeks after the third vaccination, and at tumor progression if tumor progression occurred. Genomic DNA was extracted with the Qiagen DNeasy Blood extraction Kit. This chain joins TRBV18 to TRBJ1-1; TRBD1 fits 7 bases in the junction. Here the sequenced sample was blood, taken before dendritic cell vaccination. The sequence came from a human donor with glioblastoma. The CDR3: CASSPATGTTEAFF. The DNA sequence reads TGTGCCAGCTCACCGGCGACAGGGACCACTGAAGCTTTCTTT.